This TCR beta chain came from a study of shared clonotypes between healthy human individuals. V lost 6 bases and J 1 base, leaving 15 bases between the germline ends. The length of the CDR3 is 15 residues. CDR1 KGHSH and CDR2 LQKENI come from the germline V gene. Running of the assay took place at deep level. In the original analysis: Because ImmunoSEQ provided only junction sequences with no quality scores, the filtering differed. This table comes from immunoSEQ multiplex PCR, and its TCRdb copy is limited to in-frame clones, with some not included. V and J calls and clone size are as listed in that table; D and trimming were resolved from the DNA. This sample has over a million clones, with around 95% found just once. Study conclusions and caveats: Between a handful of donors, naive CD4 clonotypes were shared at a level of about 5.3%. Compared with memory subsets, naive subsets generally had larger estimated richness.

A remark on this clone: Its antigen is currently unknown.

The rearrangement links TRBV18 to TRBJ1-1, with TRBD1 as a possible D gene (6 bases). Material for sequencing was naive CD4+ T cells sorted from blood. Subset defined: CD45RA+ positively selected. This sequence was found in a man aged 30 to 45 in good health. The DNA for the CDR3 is TGTGCCAGCTCTTCCCCGGGACACAGGAACACTGAAGCTTTCTTT. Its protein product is CASSSPGHRNTEAFF.